This T cell receptor (beta chain) was captured by sequencing in a study of PD-1 blockade in classical Hodgkin lymphoma. Every patient experienced relapse after autologous stem cell transplantation, and brentuximab vedotin exposure varied. Overall study results and limits: Those achieving complete response showed baseline diversity like newly diagnosed patients.

Germline assignment: CDR1 SEHNR and CDR2 FQNEAQ (reference sequence). Trimming removed 5 bases from V and 0 bases from J, with 10 bases in between. The CDR3 runs 14 residues. Regarding this clone: Antigen unknown.

Measured with immunoSEQ multiplex PCR; TCRdb has only the in-frame clones, and not every one. The sample yields more than 90,000 clones, around 89% seen once. The receptor was derived from a human donor with classical Hodgkin lymphoma. This chain connects TRBV7-9 to TRBJ1-1, with D possibly being TRBD1 (5 bases). The sequencing used peripheral blood mononuclear cells (PBMCs), collected before the second cycle of nivolumab. This CDR3 is CASSAGIMNTEAFF. The DNA of the CDR3 is TGTGCCAGCAGCGCAGGGATTATGAACACTGAAGCTTTCTTT.